These T cell receptor beta chains were read from a single sample in a study of identical twins. MiXCR was run by TCRdb on the 5' RACE reads, yielding one entry per CDR3 protein. Of hundreds of thousands of distinct CDR3 sequences in the sample, about 12% are singletons; the top ten hold around 7.2%. The same sample was also used in a study of yellow fever vaccine responses in identical twins.

Specimen: CD8+ T cells sorted from blood. The receptors shown here come from a woman aged 18-29 years in good health. Each CDR3 is given with its conserved first and last residue. A D gene is named only where the DNA matches it firmly. Not all rows give a size; the values are once, few, many and, for expanded clones, a class.

.,TRBD2,TRBV5-1,TRBJ2-7,14,CASSSGGRVYEQYF,TGCGCCAGCAGTTCGGGCGGGAGGGTCTACGAGCAGTACTTC
few,TRBD1,TRBV28,TRBJ1-6,14,CASSQGTENSPLHF,TGTGCCAGCAGCCAGGGGACAGAGAATTCACCCCTCCACTTT
.,TRBD1,TRBV2,TRBJ2-2,15,CATESGQTYTGELFF,TGTGCCACCGAATCGGGACAGACCTACACCGGGGAGCTGTTTTTT
.,TRBD1,TRBV2,TRBJ2-2,16,CASRAGTGGFGGELFF,TGTGCCAGCAGAGCCGGGACAGGGGGGTTTGGCGGGGAGCTGTTTTTT
.,.,TRBV7-8,TRBJ1-3,17,CASSPGFGALSGNTIYF,TGTGCCAGCAGCCCAGGTTTCGGGGCGCTCTCTGGAAACACCATATATTTT
few,TRBD1,TRBV9,TRBJ2-3,16,CASSLSDRGRPDTQYF,TGTGCCAGCAGCCTATCAGACAGGGGGCGACCAGATACGCAGTATTTT
many,.,TRBV12-3/TRBV12-4,TRBJ2-2,14,CASSLGTTTGELFF,TGTGCCAGCAGTTTAGGGACTACCACCGGGGAGCTGTTTTTT
many,.,TRBV5-1,TRBJ2-6,17,CASSHGVPLSGANVLTF,TGCGCCAGCAGCCACGGGGTACCCCTCTCTGGGGCCAACGTCCTGACTTTC
few,.,TRBV10-3,TRBJ2-2,15,CAISEGSMNTGELFF,TGTGCCATCAGTGAGGGCAGCATGAACACCGGGGAGCTGTTTTTT
many,.,TRBV25-1,TRBJ2-7,12,CASSEGHYEQYF,TGTGCCAGCAGTGAAGGCCACTACGAGCAGTACTTC
few,.,TRBV2,TRBJ2-5,12,CASRLPGETQYF,TGTGCCAGCAGACTCCCTGGGGAGACCCAGTACTTC
few,TRBD2,TRBV29-1,TRBJ2-1,13,CSSRLASYNEQFF,TGCAGCTCAAGACTAGCGAGCTACAATGAGCAGTTCTTC
.,.,TRBV7-9,TRBJ1-2,13,CASIGEDGYGYTF,TGTGCCAGCATCGGGGAGGACGGCTATGGCTACACCTTC
.,TRBD1,TRBV6-5,TRBJ2-1,15,CASSYSTGGLNEQFF,TGTGCCAGCAGTTACTCGACAGGGGGCTTAAATGAGCAGTTCTTC
.,.,TRBV27,TRBJ1-4,16,CASSLSQQGIGEKLFF,TGTGCCAGCAGTTTATCGCAACAGGGAATTGGAGAAAAACTGTTTTTT
few,.,TRBV29-1,TRBJ2-2,14,CSVEGGLNTGELFF,TGCAGCGTTGAAGGAGGACTAAACACCGGGGAGCTGTTTTTT
.,.,TRBV18,TRBJ2-2,15,CASSPVKDNTGELFF,TGTGCCAGCTCACCAGTAAAGGATAACACCGGGGAGCTGTTTTTT
.,TRBD2,TRBV5-1,TRBJ2-1,15,CASSLGITSVGEQFF,TGCGCCAGCAGCTTGGGGATAACTAGCGTAGGTGAGCAGTTCTTC
.,.,TRBV27,TRBJ2-1,12,CASIGTHNEQFF,TGTGCCAGCATAGGGACCCACAATGAGCAGTTCTTC
.,TRBD2,TRBV3-1,TRBJ2-3,16,CASSQVSSGVSDTQYF,TGTGCCAGCAGCCAAGTCTCTAGCGGGGTCTCAGATACGCAGTATTTT
.,TRBD2,TRBV29-1,TRBJ2-7,17,CSVAGTSGRFGSYEQYF,TGCAGCGTAGCCGGGACTAGCGGGAGGTTCGGCTCCTACGAGCAGTACTTC
.,.,TRBV6-2/TRBV6-3,TRBJ2-3,15,CASSSEQFITDTQYF,TGTGCCAGCAGTTCTGAACAGTTTATCACAGATACGCAGTATTTT
few,.,TRBV20-1,TRBJ2-7,13,CSARGESSYEQYF,TGCAGTGCTCGAGGCGAAAGCTCCTACGAGCAGTACTTC
.,.,TRBV11-2,TRBJ1-2,14,CARSLIPNTAGYTF,TGTGCCCGCAGCTTAATCCCCAATACGGCTGGCTACACCTTC
.,.,TRBV10-3,TRBJ2-5,13,CAISTGVGETQYF,TGTGCCATCTCCACGGGAGTTGGTGAGACCCAGTACTTC
.,.,TRBV2,TRBJ2-7,12,CASRGTFYEQYF,TGTGCCAGCAGGGGTACATTCTACGAGCAGTACTTC
few,.,TRBV5-1,TRBJ2-3,14,CASSLDYLTDTQYF,TGCGCCAGCAGCCTTGACTACCTCACAGATACGCAGTATTTT
few,.,TRBV7-6,TRBJ2-5,11,CASSLWQTQYF,TGTGCCAGCAGCTTATGGCAGACCCAGTACTTC
few,TRBD1,TRBV5-6,TRBJ1-1,17,CASSSRDRELRNTEAFF,TGTGCCAGCAGCTCCCGGGACAGGGAATTGAGGAACACTGAAGCTTTCTTT
.,.,TRBV10-3,TRBJ1-5,17,CAISESISGYSNQPQHF,TGTGCCATCAGTGAGTCTATTTCCGGATATAGCAATCAGCCCCAGCATTTT
few,.,TRBV4-1,TRBJ2-2,15,CASSQAPSVTGELFF,TGCGCCAGCAGCCAAGCCCCCTCGGTGACCGGGGAGCTGTTTTTT
few,TRBD1,TRBV6-1,TRBJ1-6,15,CASSDLAGGNSPLHF,TGTGCCAGCAGTGACTTGGCAGGGGGTAATTCACCCCTCCACTTT
few,TRBD2,TRBV12-3/TRBV12-4,TRBJ2-5,12,CASTWGGETQYF,TGTGCCAGCACTTGGGGGGGGGAGACCCAGTACTTC
.,TRBD2,TRBV7-9,TRBJ2-2,17,CASTSTSGGTNTGELFF,TGTGCCAGCACCTCCACTAGCGGGGGAACGAACACCGGGGAGCTGTTTTTT
many,.,TRBV12-3/TRBV12-4,TRBJ2-6,15,CASSPGTSSANVLTF,TGTGCCAGCAGTCCCGGGACATCTTCGGCCAACGTCCTGACTTTC
few,.,TRBV16,TRBJ2-2,15,CASSQSWQGTGELFF,TGTGCCAGCAGCCAATCGTGGCAGGGCACCGGGGAGCTGTTTTTT
few,.,TRBV12-3/TRBV12-4,TRBJ1-4,13,CASLGQPNEKLFF,TGTGCCAGCCTGGGGCAGCCTAATGAAAAACTGTTTTTT
few,.,TRBV2,TRBJ2-4,18,CASSDGVLGPLAKNIQYF,TGTGCCAGCAGTGACGGCGTGCTGGGGCCTTTAGCCAAAAACATTCAGTACTTC
.,.,TRBV5-1,TRBJ1-2,13,CASSAEGGYGYTF,TGCGCCAGCAGCGCCGAGGGGGGCTATGGCTACACCTTC
many,.,TRBV10-2,TRBJ1-2,14,CASSESSANYGYTF,TGCGCCAGCAGTGAGTCTTCAGCTAACTATGGCTACACCTTC
few,TRBD2,TRBV4-1,TRBJ2-5,18,CASSHPTSGGADQETQYF,TGCGCCAGCAGCCACCCCACTAGCGGGGGAGCCGACCAAGAGACCCAGTACTTC
few,.,TRBV20-1,TRBJ1-2,15,CSARDYRDTFYGYTF,TGCAGTGCTAGAGACTACCGGGACACCTTCTATGGCTACACCTTC
few,.,TRBV28,TRBJ2-3,14,CASSQMSTTDTQYF,TGTGCCAGCAGTCAAATGTCAACCACAGATACGCAGTATTTT
.,.,TRBV20-1,TRBJ2-2,14,CSARDFLNTGELFF,TGCAGTGCGCGGGACTTCCTGAACACCGGGGAGCTGTTTTTT
few,.,TRBV18,TRBJ2-3,13,CASTPEMADTQYF,TGTGCCAGCACCCCGGAAATGGCAGATACGCAGTATTTT